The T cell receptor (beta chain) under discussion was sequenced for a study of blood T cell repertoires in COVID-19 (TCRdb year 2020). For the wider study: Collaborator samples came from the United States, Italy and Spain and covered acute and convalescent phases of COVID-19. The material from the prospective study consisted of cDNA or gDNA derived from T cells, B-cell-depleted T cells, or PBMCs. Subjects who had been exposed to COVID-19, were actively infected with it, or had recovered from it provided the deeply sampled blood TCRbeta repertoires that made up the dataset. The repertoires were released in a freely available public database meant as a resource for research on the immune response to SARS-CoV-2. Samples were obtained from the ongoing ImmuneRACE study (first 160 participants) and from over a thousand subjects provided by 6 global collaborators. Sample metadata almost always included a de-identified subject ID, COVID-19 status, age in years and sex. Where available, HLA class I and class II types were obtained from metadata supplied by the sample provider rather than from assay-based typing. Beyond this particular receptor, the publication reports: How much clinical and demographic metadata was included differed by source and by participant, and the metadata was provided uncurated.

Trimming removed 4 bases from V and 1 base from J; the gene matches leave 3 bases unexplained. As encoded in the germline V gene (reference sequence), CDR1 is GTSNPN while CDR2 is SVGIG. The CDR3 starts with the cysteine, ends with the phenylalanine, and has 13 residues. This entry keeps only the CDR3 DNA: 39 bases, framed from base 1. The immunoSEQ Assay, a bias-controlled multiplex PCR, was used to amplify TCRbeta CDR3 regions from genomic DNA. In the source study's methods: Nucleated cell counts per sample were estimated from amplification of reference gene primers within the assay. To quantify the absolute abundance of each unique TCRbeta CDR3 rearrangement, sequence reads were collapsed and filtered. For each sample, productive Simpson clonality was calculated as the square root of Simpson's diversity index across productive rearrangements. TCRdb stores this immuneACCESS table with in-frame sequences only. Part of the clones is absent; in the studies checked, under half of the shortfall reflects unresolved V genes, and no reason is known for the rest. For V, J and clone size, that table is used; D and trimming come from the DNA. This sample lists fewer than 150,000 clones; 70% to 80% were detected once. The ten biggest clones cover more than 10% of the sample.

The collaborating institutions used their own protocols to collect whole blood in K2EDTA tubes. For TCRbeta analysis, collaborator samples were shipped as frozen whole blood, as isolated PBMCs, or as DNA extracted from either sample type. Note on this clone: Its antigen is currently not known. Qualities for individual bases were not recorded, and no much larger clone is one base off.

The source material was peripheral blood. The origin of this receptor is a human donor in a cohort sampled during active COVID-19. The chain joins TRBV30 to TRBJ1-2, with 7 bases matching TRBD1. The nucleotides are TGTGCCTGGAATACAGGGGTTAACTATGGCTACACCTTC. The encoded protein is CAWNTGVNYGYTF.